The next 12 T cell receptor beta chains were all read from a single sample in a study. TCRdb re-analysed the 5' RACE reads in MiXCR, keeping a single row per CDR3 protein. Of some 62,000 distinct CDR3 sequences detected, approximately 22% appear once; the ten largest clones hold 2.5% to 3%. The sample comprised memory CD4+ T cells sorted from a lymph node. Subset in this sample: memory CD4+ T cells, CD4+CD45RO+CD25-. These TCRs come from a female donor with breast cancer.

On this clonotype itself: This may stem from a read error, because a much larger clone lies one nucleotide away. The chain couples TRBV28 to TRBJ1-6; 12 bases are a match to TRBD1. CDR1 is MDHEN and CDR2 is SYDVKM in the germline V gene. The CDR3 contains 17 residues. The CDR3 loop is CVSSTKPGQGAYSPLHF. CDR3 in DNA: TGTGTCAGCAGTACCAAACCGGGACAGGGGGCCTATTCACCCCTCCACTTT.

This clonotype was observed a few times. The chain is built from TRBV6-1 and TRBJ1-5; D might be TRBD1 (6 bases). Trimming removed 2 bases from V and 2 bases from J, with 13 bases in between. This CDR3 comprises 16 residues. Per germline, CDR1 MNHNS and CDR2 SASEGT. The CDR3 DNA follows: TGTGCCAGCAGTGAATCGGGGGGGCAACGCAATCAGCCCCAGCATTTT. This sequence encodes CASSESGGQRNQPQHF.

The rearrangement uses TRBV5-1 and TRBJ1-1, with D possibly matching TRBD1 (5 bases). With 3 bases removed from V and 5 bases from J, the gap between germline ends came to 14 bases. Germline V CDR1 and CDR2: SGHRS, YFSETQ. The CDR3 has 14 amino acids. CDR3 DNA sequence: TGCGCCAGCAGCTATCTGAGGGGTTCGACTGAAGCTTTCTTT. Amino acid sequence: CASSYLRGSTEAFF.

The table lists this clonotype with many counts. V is TRBV20-1 and J is TRBJ2-7; 7 bases are shared with TRBD2. Germline CDR1 and CDR2: DFQATT and SNEGSKA (reference sequence). CDR3 length: 13 amino acids. After removal of 7 bases from V and 4 bases from J, the junction contained 10 bases not matched to a gene. CDR3 sequence: CSVEGRGSYEQYF. For the CDR3, the DNA is TGCAGTGTAGAGGGGAGGGGTAGTTACGAGCAGTACTTC.

This clonotype turned up a few times. The chain employs TRBV7-2 and TRBJ2-1; D is possibly TRBD1 (6 bases). CDR1 and CDR2 from the germline V gene are SGHTA and FQGNSA. The CDR3 covers 16 residues. Trimming stripped 1 base from V and 4 bases from J, with 14 bases between. The CDR3 loop is CASSLGSGAQYNEQFF. CDR3 in DNA: TGTGCCAGCAGCTTAGGTTCAGGGGCCCAGTACAATGAGCAGTTCTTC.

Comment on this clonotype: The CDR3 carries no conserved terminal phenylalanine or tryptophan, so it likely arises from a read error. The chain couples TRBV28 to TRBJ1-2; D gene unclear. The germline V and J ends were trimmed by 1 base and 6 bases, with 15 bases remaining between them. The CDR3 spans 15 residues. Germline assignment: CDR1 MDHEN and CDR2 SYDVKM. The CDR3 spells CASSLFPGRVNGYTL. CDR3 DNA: TGTGCCAGCAGTTTATTCCCGGGAAGGGTCAATGGCTACACCCTC.

In the case of this clonotype: A read error is possible here, since a much larger clone lies one base away. The V gene is TRBV15, the J gene TRBJ2-4; D is ambiguous. CDR3 size: 16 residues. Germline CDR1 LNHNV, CDR2 YYDKDF (reference sequence). CDR3 nucleotides: TGTGCCACCAGCAGAGATTCCCTTTCTCGCAAAGACATTCAGTACTTC. It specifies CATSRDSLSRKDIQYF.

This clonotype was counted many times. V and J are TRBV20-1 and TRBJ1-2, with a weak D call TRBD1 (6 bases). CDR1 and CDR2 (germline): DFQATT, SNEGSKA (reference sequence). The CDR3 is 13 amino acids. Here the CDR3 reads CSAWGQGQSGYTF. Here the CDR3 DNA reads TGCAGCGCGTGGGGGCAGGGTCAGAGTGGCTACACCTTC.

This clonotype was detected ten times or more. V is TRBV7-2 and J is TRBJ2-5; tentatively, D is TRBD2 (6 bases). This CDR3 has 15 residues. Germline V gene data show CDR1 as SGHTA and CDR2 as FQGNSA. V lost 5 bases and J 5 bases, leaving 18 bases between the germline ends. The CDR3: CASSPGTSRGETQYF. In nucleotides, the CDR3 is TGTGCCAGCAGCCCGGGGACCTCCCGGGGGGAGACCCAGTACTTC.

This clonotype was observed a handful of times. The rearrangement uses TRBV12-3 or TRBV12-4 and TRBJ2-5; no firm D call. There are 15 residues in the CDR3. Deletions cut 5 bases from V and 4 bases from J, with 17 bases between. The DNA of the CDR3 is TGTGCCAGCAGTCCGGGTAGGGTGGTGGGAGAGACCCAGTACTTC. This translates into CASSPGRVVGETQYF.

A note on this clonotype: An end of the junction does not agree with germline; a read error may underlie this. The rearrangement links TRBV7-2 to TRBJ1-2, with 8 bases that match TRBD1. The CDR3 is made up of 14 amino acids. Germline assignment: CDR1 SGHTA and CDR2 FQGNSA. CDR3 amino acids: CASSSQGAIYGFTF. CDR3 DNA sequence: TGTGCCAGCAGCTCCCAGGGGGCAATCTATGGCTTCACCTTC.

This clonotype was seen at least ten times. The CDR3 here is CASSYMTSGGYNEQFF. CDR3 nucleotides: TGTGCCAGCAGCTACATGACTAGCGGCGGGTACAATGAGCAGTTCTTC. This chain links TRBV7-3 with TRBJ2-1; 9 bases line up with TRBD2. From germline, CDR1 is SGHTA and CDR2 FQGTGA. The length of the CDR3 is 16 residues. Trimming at V came to 4 bases and at J to 4 bases, leaving 8 bases not matched to a gene.